The 2 T cell receptor beta chains in this list originate from one sample, sequenced in a study of cytomegalovirus exposure and HLA in healthy donors. In the PCR, 60 Vbeta and 13 Jbeta primers were used. TCRdb keeps only in-frame clones here, not all; method: immunoSEQ multiplex PCR. The data show 95,000 to 100,000 clones, roughly three quarters seen once. Sequencing used PBMCs. The receptors come from a female donor in good health and CMV-seronegative.

The chain is built from TRBV5-1 and TRBJ2-2; tentative D call: TRBD2 (6 bases). This CDR3 is 18 amino acids long. Trimming left V 0 bases short and J 0 bases short, with 15 bases between. The germline V gene encodes CDR1 SGHRS and CDR2 YFSETQ. This CDR3 reads CASSLVSWRGANTGELFF. The DNA for the CDR3 is TGCGCCAGCAGCTTGGTCTCTTGGCGGGGAGCGAACACCGGGGAGCTGTTTTTT. Based on the CDR3 plus reference TRBV5-1 and TRBJ2-2, the full variable domain is KAGVTQTPRYLIKTRGQQVTLSCSPISGHRSVSWYQQTPGQGLQFLFEYFSETQRNKGNFPGRFSGRQFSNSRSEMNVSTLELGDSALYLCASSLVSWRGANTGELFFGEGSRLTVL.

The count of this clone is one. The rearrangement links TRBV7-3 to TRBJ2-1, with 8 positions matching TRBD1. Germline V gene data show CDR1 as SGHTA and CDR2 as FQGTGA. CDR3 length equals 14 residues. Losses at the gene ends were 5 bases for V and 5 bases for J; bases not matched to a gene: 5. DNA of the CDR3: TGTGCCAGCAGCACCCGGACAGGGCACAATGAGCAGTTCTTC. It is translated as CASSTRTGHNEQFF. The full variable domain, with the rest looked up from reference TRBV7-3 and TRBJ2-1, is GAGVSQTPSNKVTEKGKYVELRCDPISGHTALYWYRQSLGQGPEFLIYFQGTGAADDSGLPNDRFFAVRPEGSVSTLKIQRTERGDSAVYLCASSTRTGHNEQFFGPGTRLTVL.